The 5 T cell receptor beta chains in this list originate from one sample, sequenced in a study of response to subunit inactivated influenza vaccine. TCRdb redid the calling of the RT-PCR reads with MiXCR, one entry per CDR3 protein. Among under 850,000 distinct CDR3 sequences listed, about 18% were seen once. The sequencing used PBMCs from blood, collected 4 to 6 days after vaccination. Receptors were obtained from a man aged 45-65 years who received an inactivated influenza vaccine.

There are many counts of this clonotype. The V and J genes are TRBV7-2 and TRBJ1-1, with no clear D. The V end lost 1 base, the J end lost 1 base, and 4 bases lay between the germline ends. The V gene's germline CDR1 is SGHTA and CDR2 FQGNSA. The CDR3 extends over 13 amino acids. CDR3 nucleotide sequence: TGTGCCAGCAGCTTAGTAACGAACACTGAAGCTTTCTTT. This encodes CASSLVTNTEAFF. The full variable domain, with the rest looked up from reference TRBV7-2 and TRBJ1-1, is GAGVSQSPSNKVTEKGKDVELRCDPISGHTALYWYRQSLGQGLEFLIYFQGNSAPDKSGLPSDRFSAERTGGSVSTLTIQRTQQEDSAVYLCASSLVTNTEAFFGQGTRLTVV.

The table lists this clonotype with a few counts. The genes are TRBV7-2 and TRBJ2-1; 14 bases are shared with TRBD2. The germline V gene encodes CDR1 SGHTA and CDR2 FQGNSA. V dropped 4 bases and J dropped 9; count of bases not matched to a gene: 8. The CDR3 spans 16 residues. The CDR3 DNA is TGTGCCAGCAGCTACGGGACTAGCGGGAGTGGGATTGAGCAGTTCTTC. Its translation: CASSYGTSGSGIEQFF.

This clonotype has ten or more counts. The gene calls are TRBV12-3 or TRBV12-4 and TRBJ1-2, with TRBD1 identical over 8 bases. There are 14 residues in the CDR3. V was pared by 5 bases and J by 4 bases, with 6 bases of the junction left unmatched. The CDR3 reads CASSRDRGGYGYTF. The CDR3 DNA reads TGTGCCAGCAGTCGAGACAGGGGAGGCTATGGCTACACCTTC.

The chain employs TRBV9 and TRBJ2-5; a weak D match, TRBD2 (7 bases). The V gene's germline CDR1 is SGDLS and CDR2 YYNGEE. V was shortened by 0 bases and J by 4 bases, with 16 bases between the two germline ends. The CDR3 runs 16 residues. The chain's CDR3 is CASSVGAGAISETQYF. CDR3 DNA sequence: TGTGCCAGCAGCGTAGGGGCGGGGGCAATATCAGAGACCCAGTACTTC. The full variable domain, rest sourced from reference TRBV9 and TRBJ2-5, is DSGVTQTPKHLITATGQRVTLRCSPRSGDLSVYWYQQSLDQGLQFLIQYYNGEERAKGNILERFSAQQFPDLHSELNLSSLELGDSALYFCASSVGAGAISETQYFGPGTRLLVL.

This clonotype was recorded at least ten times. The gene calls are TRBV7-2 and TRBJ2-1, with D perhaps TRBD1 (5 bases). The germline gives CDR1 SGHTA, CDR2 FQGNSA. V was clipped by 8 bases and J by 6 bases, with 14 bases between them. CDR3 length equals 13 residues. The DNA of the CDR3 is TGTGCCAGCGAGGACCAGGGAAGCAATGAGCAGTTCTTC. Translating it yields CASEDQGSNEQFF.